What follows describes a single TCR beta chain. Its antigen is still unknown. This entry comes from a study of CD4+ T cells in melanoma. Assay: immunoSEQ multiplex PCR; the TCRdb copy retains only in-frame clones and omits some. The sample lists about 120,000 clones, over 80% occurring once. Study-level findings and limits: CD8+ T cell, macrophage and B cell function reportedly correlated with neoantigen-specific CD4+ T cells. Reportedly, melanoma neoantigen-specific CD4+ T cells showed varied differentiation states.

This sequence was found in a human donor with melanoma. Sequenced: peripheral blood.

CDR3 nucleotide sequence: TGTGCCAGCAGCGTAAGGGGGACAGGGAGTGAAAAACTGTTTTTT. Translating it yields CASSVRGTGSEKLFF. The V call is TRBV9, the J call TRBJ1-4, with TRBD1 matching over 9 bases. Trimming took 1 base from V and 7 from J; bases not matched to a gene: 5. The CDR3 runs 15 residues. Germline assignment: CDR1 SGDLS and CDR2 YYNGEE.